The 20 T cell receptor beta chains below all came from one sample that was sequenced in a study of cytomegalovirus exposure and HLA in healthy donors. Method: immunoSEQ multiplex PCR; TCRdb's copy keeps in-frame clones and lacks some. The table lists some 80,000 clones, about 95% of them singletons, with roughly 1.6% in the top ten. Sequencing used PBMCs. The source of these receptors is a man between 18 and 35 years old in good health and CMV-seropositive.

This chain uses TRBV10-3 with TRBJ2-5; maybe TRBD2 (6 bases). The CDR3 runs to 15 residues. The ends were cut back, 3 bases at V and 1 base at J, with 12 bases in the middle. Germline CDR1 reads ENHRY; CDR2 reads SYGVKD. The CDR3 nucleotides read TGTGCCATCAGTGATCGGCGGGGAGGCCAAGAGACCCAGTACTTC. Amino acid sequence: CAISDRRGGQETQYF.

The chain employs TRBV30 and TRBJ2-2; D ambiguous. V was clipped by 3 bases and J by 3 bases, with 8 bases between them. The length of the CDR3 is 13 residues. Germline CDR1 is GTSNPN and CDR2 is SVGIG (reference sequence). Here the CDR3 DNA reads TGTGCCTGGAGGTGGCGGTACACCGGGGAGCTGTTTTTT. Amino acid sequence: CAWRWRYTGELFF.

The chain carries TRBV11-2 and TRBJ1-4, with D unclear. CDR1 and CDR2 from the germline V gene are SGHAT and FQNNGV. The CDR3 loop spans 15 amino acids. V dropped 3 bases and J dropped 7 bases, with 15 bases sitting between them. The CDR3 region has the DNA TGTGCCAGCAGCTTGTTTCGAGCGACGGGTGAAAAACTGTTTTTT. This gives the protein CASSLFRATGEKLFF. Drawing the rest from reference TRBV11-2 and TRBJ1-4, the complete variable domain is EAGVAQSPRYKIIEKRQSVAFWCNPISGHATLYWYQQILGQGPKLLIQFQNNGVVDDSQLPKDRFSAERLKGVDSTLKIQPAKLEDSAVYLCASSLFRATGEKLFFGSGTQLSVL.

V and J are TRBV18 and TRBJ2-7; D possibly corresponds to TRBD1 (6 bases). V shed 3 bases and J shed 3 bases, with 15 bases lying between them. CDR3 length: 15 amino acids. Germline loops: CDR1 KGHSH, CDR2 LQKENI. CDR3 loop: CASSPNSDSNYEQYF. For the CDR3, the DNA is TGTGCCAGCTCACCTAATTCGGACAGTAACTACGAGCAGTACTTC. The complete variable domain, with remaining parts taken from reference TRBV18 and TRBJ2-7, reads NAGVMQNPRHLVRRRGQEARLRCSPMKGHSHVYWYRQLPEEGLKFMVYLQKENIIDESGMPKERFSAEFPKEGPSILRIQQVVRGDSAAYFCASSPNSDSNYEQYFGPGTRLTVT.

The rearrangement joins TRBV11-1 to TRBJ2-4, with TRBD2 as a possible D gene (6 bases). The CDR3 is 15 amino acids. CDR1 is SGHAT, CDR2 FQDESV, per germline (reference sequence). V was clipped by 5 bases and J by 5 bases, with 16 bases between them. CDR3 residues: CASSVTGTGENIQYF. The CDR3 DNA is TGTGCCAGCAGCGTAACCGGGACTGGAGAAAACATTCAGTACTTC.

The rearrangement joins TRBV5-4 to TRBJ2-2; 8 bases fit TRBD2. CDR3 size: 15 residues. Germline V gene lookup returns CDR1 SGHNT and CDR2 YYREEE (reference sequence). The trim removed 4 bases at V and 5 bases at J, leaving 7 bases unmatched. CDR3 sequence: CASSAGLDGTGELFF. CDR3 DNA sequence: TGTGCCAGCAGCGCGGGACTAGACGGGACCGGGGAGCTGTTTTTT.

This chain joins TRBV14 and TRBJ2-4; TRBD1 agrees at 9 bases. Germline V gene sequence: CDR1 SGHDN, CDR2 FVKESK. The J segment lost 6 bases and the V segment lost 4 bases, leaving 16 bases of the junction unmatched. The CDR3 totals 18 residues. The CDR3 is CASSPTPMRTGDSNIQYF. As DNA, the CDR3 is TGTGCCAGCAGCCCAACACCGATGAGGACAGGGGATTCAAACATTCAGTACTTC.

This clone appeared a single time. The rearrangement uses TRBV19 and TRBJ2-4; possible D gene TRBD2, 5 bases. Germline V gene lookup returns CDR1 LNHDA and CDR2 SQIVND (reference sequence). V lost 5 bases and J 5 bases, leaving 16 bases between the germline ends. This CDR3 is 15 amino acids long. CDR3 coding DNA: TGTGCCAGTAGTCGGGGATGGGAAGGGCAAAACATTCAGTACTTC. Its translation: CASSRGWEGQNIQYF.

The chain combines TRBV19 with TRBJ1-5; no clear D gene. The CDR3 contains 14 residues. CDR1 and CDR2 (germline): LNHDA, SQIVND (reference sequence). V lost 4 bases and J 1 base, leaving 8 bases between the germline ends. The CDR3 nucleotides read TGTGCCAGTAGTAAATTCGCGAGCAATCAGCCCCAGCATTTT. Protein: CASSKFASNQPQHF.

This clone was counted a single time. The genes are TRBV5-6 and TRBJ2-7; 7 nucleotides agree with TRBD1. The V and J ends lost 3 bases and 3 bases, in that order; junction bases with no gene match: 3. Germline assignment: CDR1 SGHDT and CDR2 YYEEEE. This CDR3 contains 13 residues. The CDR3 loop reads CASSWTGGYEQYF. CDR3 sequence (DNA): TGTGCCAGCAGCTGGACAGGAGGCTACGAGCAGTACTTC.

The chain has TRBV7-2 and TRBJ1-5; 9 bases are shared with TRBD1. The CDR3 runs to 16 residues. Trimming cost V 4 bases and J 2 bases; bases outside gene matches: 6. In germline, CDR1 is SGHTA, CDR2 FQGNSA. This CDR3 reads CASSSKQGARNQPQHF. CDR3 coding DNA: TGTGCCAGCAGCTCGAAACAGGGGGCTCGCAATCAGCCCCAGCATTTT.

CDR3 in amino acids: CASSPLGQGMGEQYF. The CDR3 DNA reads as TGTGCCAGCAGTCCTCTGGGACAGGGGATGGGGGAGCAGTACTTC. The J gene is TRBJ2-7, the V gene TRBV27, with TRBD1 matching 10 bases. Germline V gene sequence: CDR1 MNHEY, CDR2 SMNVEV (reference sequence). J lost 7 bases, V lost 5 bases, and 11 bases had no gene match. This CDR3 comprises 15 residues.

The chain joins TRBV4-1 to TRBJ2-1; D is unclear. Germline-derived CDR1 and CDR2 are MGHRA and YSYEKL. The V gene lost 0 bases and the J gene lost 8 bases, with 8 bases spanning the gap. The CDR3 loop spans 13 amino acids. The CDR3 region is CASSQDKGDEQFF. The CDR3 bases are TGCGCCAGCAGCCAAGACAAAGGAGATGAGCAGTTCTTC.

The V gene is TRBV30, the J gene TRBJ1-1, with a weak D call TRBD1 (6 bases). CDR1 and CDR2 from the germline V gene are GTSNPN and SVGIG (reference sequence). The CDR3 extends over 11 amino acids. Trimming took off 6 bases at V and 11 bases at J, with 16 bases between the two ends. The CDR3: CACDTGLGAFF. In nucleotides, the CDR3 is TGTGCCTGTGACACAGGGCTGGGGGCTTTCTTT.

The V gene is TRBV28, the J gene TRBJ2-1; tentatively, D is TRBD2 (6 bases). This CDR3 is built from 14 residues. The germline CDR1 and CDR2 sequences are MDHEN and SYDVKM. Deletions cut 1 base from V and 8 bases from J, with 12 bases between. CDR3 bases: TGTGCCAGCAGTTTATTTGGTAGCGGCGATGAGCAGTTCTTC. It is translated as CASSLFGSGDEQFF.

J is TRBJ1-5 and V is TRBV19; maybe TRBD1 (5 bases). Per germline, CDR1 LNHDA and CDR2 SQIVND (reference sequence). This CDR3 comprises 13 residues. Deletions cut 6 bases from V and 9 bases from J, with 15 bases between. Here the CDR3 reads CASSDSGLSPQHF. The CDR3 bases are TGTGCCAGTAGCGACAGTGGCCTTTCGCCCCAGCATTTT. The variable domain in full, completed from reference TRBV19 and TRBJ1-5, reads DGGITQSPKYLFRKEGQNVTLSCEQNLNHDAMYWYRQDPGQGLRLIYYSQIVNDFQKGDIAEGYSVSREKKESFPLTVTSAQKNPTAFYLCASSDSGLSPQHFGDGTRLSIL.

The CDR3 here is CASSSRGREDEAFF. The CDR3 region has the DNA TGTGCCAGCAGTTCACGCGGACGGGAAGATGAAGCTTTCTTT. The chain is built from TRBV6-5 and TRBJ1-1; D is unclear. Between the trimmed V and J ends, which lost 4 bases and 7 bases, there was a span of 16 bases. This CDR3 has 14 residues. The germline CDR1 and CDR2 sequences are MNHEY and SVGAGI.

The chain joins TRBV5-1 to TRBJ2-2; 9 nucleotides match TRBD2. Germline lookup yields CDR1 SGHRS and CDR2 YFSETQ. This CDR3 spans 15 amino acids. J gave up 3 bases and V 5 bases, and 5 bases lay outside the gene matches. In nucleotides, the CDR3 is TGCGCCAGCAGTACCGGGACTAGCCACACCGGGGAGCTGTTTTTT. It specifies CASSTGTSHTGELFF.

V usage is TRBV4-2 and J usage is TRBJ2-7; 8 nucleotides align to TRBD2. CDR3 size: 18 residues. The V gene end was trimmed by 0 bases and the J gene end by 4 bases; junction bases not matched to a gene: 14. CDR1 and CDR2 (germline): LGHNA, YNFKEQ. The CDR3 nucleotides read TGTGCCAGCAGCCAAGATCTAGGTAGCGGGATTGGTAGGTACGAGCAGTACTTC. It specifies CASSQDLGSGIGRYEQYF.

The chain carries TRBV19 and TRBJ1-2; TRBD1 aligns across 9 bases. This CDR3 contains 15 residues. Germline lookup yields CDR1 LNHDA and CDR2 SQIVND (reference sequence). With V trimmed by 3 bases and J by 2 bases, 4 bases remained unmatched. CDR3 loop: CASSMQQGANYGYTF. CDR3 DNA sequence: TGTGCCAGTAGTATGCAACAGGGGGCAAACTATGGCTACACCTTC.